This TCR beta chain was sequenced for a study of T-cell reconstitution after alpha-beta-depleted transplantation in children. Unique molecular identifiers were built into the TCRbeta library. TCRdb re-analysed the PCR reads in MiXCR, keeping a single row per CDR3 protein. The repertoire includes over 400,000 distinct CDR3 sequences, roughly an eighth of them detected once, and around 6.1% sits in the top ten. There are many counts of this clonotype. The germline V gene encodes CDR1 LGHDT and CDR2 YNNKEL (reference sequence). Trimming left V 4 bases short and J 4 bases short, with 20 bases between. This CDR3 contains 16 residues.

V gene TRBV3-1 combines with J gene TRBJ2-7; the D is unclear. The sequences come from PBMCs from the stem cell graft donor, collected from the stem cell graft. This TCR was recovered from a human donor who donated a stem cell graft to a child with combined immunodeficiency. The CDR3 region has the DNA TGTGCCAGCAGCCCATCAGGAATAAGTACGGAGTACGAGCAGTACTTC. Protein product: CASSPSGISTEYEQYF.